Sequencing of this TCR beta chain was carried out in a study of CD8+ T cells in alopecia areata. Notes on the study in general: Scalp clonality dropped significantly under tofacitinib, as did expanded CD8+ top-100 clones. Higher clonality was seen in lesional scalp than in normal scalp, especially in alopecia totalis/universalis. With just one nonresponder, it is still uncertain whether baseline CD8+ expansion relates to response.

A note on this clone: Its antigen is not known.

Treatment described: oral pan-JAK inhibitor, 5-10 mg twice daily. From alopecia areata patients, lesional scalp punch biopsies and peripheral blood were collected. Trimming shortened V by 5 bases and J by 7 bases, and 6 bases separated the two germline ends. The germline gives CDR1 SGHVS, CDR2 FNYEAQ. The CDR3 is made up of 11 amino acids. Reverse transcription of extracted RNA yielded cDNA, which provided the sequencing template. Assay used: immunoSEQ multiplex PCR; TCRdb lists only in-frame clones, some missing. The repertoire holds about 4,400 clones, with roughly 60% as singletons. V usage is TRBV7-6 and J usage is TRBJ2-1; possibly TRBD2 for D (5 bases). The sequences come from skin, collected around week 37, from a patient treated with tofacitinib. This sequence originates from a human donor with alopecia areata. CDR3 nucleotide sequence: TGTGCCAGCAGCCGGACTAATGAGCAGTTCTTC. Encoded protein: CASSRTNEQFF.